The sequence of this TCR beta chain was determined in a study of T cell responses to AZD1222 COVID-19 vaccine. The protocol was immunoSEQ multiplex PCR, while the TCRdb copy is restricted to in-frame clones and leaves out a portion. Of about 140,000 clones listed, 89% are singletons. This CDR3 spans 14 amino acids. The ends lost 7 bases at V and 7 bases at J; junction bases unmatched: 11. CDR1 and CDR2 from the germline V gene are SGHTS and YDEGEE. To note about this clone: What it binds is not known.

Notes on the study in general: Every sample of the repertoires postdated the peak T cell response.

The receptor comes from an adult in good health. The rearrangement uses TRBV5-8 and TRBJ1-2; 9 bases are a match to TRBD1. The material was peripheral blood, obtained on day 0 of AZD1222 vaccination. The CDR3: CASQIRDRDFGYTF. The CDR3 DNA is TGTGCCAGCCAAATCCGGGACAGGGATTTTGGCTACACCTTC.